One T cell receptor beta chain is described in this entry. The target antigen is unknown. TCRdb's table, derived via immunoSEQ multiplex PCR, lists solely in-frame clones and lacks some. In the table there are approximately 120,000 clones, roughly 90% of which are singletons. These data are taken from a study of cytomegalovirus exposure and HLA in healthy donors. Study-level background: A later analysis reported the approximately 120 validation repertoires used the same platform as the roughly 700 first-cohort repertoires.

The V end lost 7 bases, the J end lost 4 bases, and 8 bases lay between the germline ends. The CDR3 covers 12 residues. Germline assignment: CDR1 MDHEN and CDR2 SYDVKM. Findings of the study overall: Among the CMV-associated chains, a few were confirmed in vitro as specific for CMV antigens. Later, an analysis found that TCR clusters from the first cohort tended to co-occur in the 90 to 150 validation repertoires.

The sequence derives from a woman aged 18-29 years in good health and CMV-seronegative. The chain uses TRBV28 and TRBJ1-5; D is ambiguous. Sequencing was performed on PBMCs. The CDR3 bases are TGTGCCAGCACTTTTACAAATCAGCCCCAGCATTTT. This codes for CASTFTNQPQHF.